The 25 T cell receptor beta chains in this list originate from one sample, sequenced in a study of blood T cells in healthy people across ages. Then a second PCR, running about 6 to 12 cycles, was carried out with a sample-barcoded 5' primer and a J-beta primer mix. In TCRdb, the 5' RACE reads were re-called with MiXCR into one record per CDR3 protein. This table holds approximately 850,000 distinct CDR3 sequences, roughly 64% found once. The sequenced sample was blood. These receptor sequences come from a man aged 30-40 years in good health.

This clonotype occurred a few times. The chain couples TRBV15 to TRBJ2-4, with 9 bases identical to TRBD1. Near its end, the DNA agrees better with TRBJ2-7, so the J call may be wrong. Per germline, CDR1 LNHNV and CDR2 YYDKDF (reference sequence). The length of the CDR3 is 14 residues. The CDR3 spells CATSIRDRAHEQYF. CDR3 sequence (DNA): TGTGCCACCAGCATAAGGGACAGGGCCCACGAGCAGTACTTC.

The chain has TRBV4-1 and TRBJ2-1, with 8 bases matching TRBD2. The germline V gene encodes CDR1 MGHRA and CDR2 YSYEKL. The CDR3 spans 16 residues. After removal of 4 bases from V and 6 bases from J, the junction contained 11 bases not matched to a gene. CDR3 in amino acids: CASSPRASGRFNEQFF. The CDR3 bases are TGCGCCAGCAGCCCCCGGGCTAGCGGGCGCTTCAATGAGCAGTTCTTC.

The chain employs TRBV10-3 and TRBJ1-1, with D perhaps matching TRBD1 (5 bases). The CDR3 spans 13 residues. The V and J ends lost 9 bases and 2 bases respectively, with 13 bases between them. Germline CDR1 is ENHRY and CDR2 is SYGVKD. The CDR3 loop is CAMAAGINTEAFF. In DNA, the CDR3 is TGTGCCATGGCCGCAGGGATAAACACTGAAGCTTTCTTT.

Notes on this clonotype: At one end the junction does not follow the germline gene, possibly because of a read error. The chain's CDR3 is CAGSILAGEDTQYF. The CDR3 region has the DNA TGTGCCGGCAGCATCCTAGCGGGGGAGGATACGCAGTATTTT. The chain uses TRBV12-3 or TRBV12-4 and TRBJ2-3; 10 nucleotides agree with TRBD2. CDR3 size: 14 residues.

The rearrangement links TRBV5-5 to TRBJ2-3, with TRBD2 as a possible D gene (6 bases). This CDR3 has 14 residues. V lost 4 bases and J 6 bases, leaving 15 bases between the germline ends. The germline V gene encodes CDR1 SGHKS and CDR2 YYEKEE (reference sequence). The CDR3 nucleotides are TGTGCCAGCAGCCGCGGAGGGTTTCGTGATACGCAGTATTTT. Translating it yields CASSRGGFRDTQYF.

The chain recombines TRBV29-1 with TRBJ2-7; TRBD2 is a possible D gene (5 bases). V was trimmed by 6 bases and J by 6 bases, leaving 18 bases between them. CDR3 length equals 13 residues. The germline V gene has CDR1 SQVTM and CDR2 ANQGSEA. The DNA of the CDR3 is TGCAGCGTCAAGGAGGTTGGTGGAGGCGAGCAGTACTTC. It is translated as CSVKEVGGGEQYF.

The J gene is TRBJ2-6, the V gene TRBV10-3; D call uncertain. Germline CDR1 is ENHRY and CDR2 is SYGVKD. The V end lost 11 bases, the J end lost 0 bases, and 8 bases lay between the germline ends. CDR3 length: 13 residues. CDR3 nucleotide sequence: TGTGCCTTCCAAGACTCTGGGGCCAACGTCCTGACTTTC. It specifies CAFQDSGANVLTF.

This clonotype has just a few counts. The chain is built from TRBV6-2 or TRBV6-3 and TRBJ2-7; 7 bases align to TRBD2. The CDR3 runs to 14 residues. CDR1 is MNHEY, CDR2 SVGEGT, per germline. CDR3: CAAGTAGVPYEQYF. In nucleotides, the CDR3 is TGTGCGGCTGGGACGGCGGGAGTTCCCTACGAGCAGTACTTC.

The chain combines TRBV6-5 with TRBJ2-7, with 7 bases aligning to TRBD2. This CDR3 region has 15 residues. Germline CDR1 is MNHEY and CDR2 is SVGAGI. The ends lost 5 bases at V and 1 base at J; junction bases unmatched: 8. The CDR3 sequence is CASSILAFGSYEQYF. The CDR3 DNA reads TGTGCCAGCAGTATACTAGCGTTCGGTTCCTACGAGCAGTACTTC.

V gene TRBV27 combines with J gene TRBJ2-4; tentative D call: TRBD1 (7 bases). The J call is in doubt because the DNA end fits TRBJ2-7 better. Germline V gene lookup returns CDR1 MNHEY and CDR2 SMNVEV (reference sequence). This CDR3 contains 14 residues. This CDR3 reads CASSVRGVIYEQYF. The CDR3 nucleotides read TGTGCCAGCAGTGTCAGGGGGGTTATCTACGAGCAGTACTTC.

On this clonotype itself: Relative to the germline gene, one junction end is altered; a read error may explain this. V and J are TRBV6-5 and TRBJ2-3; D might be TRBD2 (6 bases). The CDR3 contains 14 residues. Germline CDR1 and CDR2: MNHEY and SVGAGI. The CDR3 DNA sequence: TGTGCCGGCAGTTATCAAAGGGGAGGCTACACGCAGTATTTT. Its protein product is CAGSYQRGGYTQYF.

V is TRBV9 and J is TRBJ1-2; D is undetermined. From germline, CDR1 is SGDLS and CDR2 YYNGEE. This CDR3 has 15 residues. V was clipped by 3 bases and J by 8 bases, with 20 bases between them. This CDR3 is CASSANPGFSGGYTF. The DNA for the CDR3 is TGTGCCAGCAGCGCAAACCCGGGGTTCTCCGGGGGCTACACCTTC.

This chain links TRBV27 with TRBJ2-3, with 10 bases matching TRBD2. CDR3 size: 19 residues. Germline-derived CDR1 and CDR2 are MNHEY and SMNVEV (reference sequence). V dropped 8 bases and J dropped 0; count of bases not matched to a gene: 17. CDR3 sequence reads: CASSPQSSGGPHSTDTQYF. In nucleotides, the CDR3 is TGTGCCAGCTCCCCTCAGAGTAGCGGGGGGCCTCACAGCACAGATACGCAGTATTTT.

This clonotype was counted a few times. The CDR3 region is CSARADLAKNIQYF. The DNA of the CDR3 is TGCAGTGCTAGAGCGGATCTAGCCAAAAACATTCAGTACTTC. This chain links TRBV20-1 with TRBJ2-4; no reliable D call. In germline, CDR1 is DFQATT, CDR2 SNEGSKA (reference sequence). Trimming took off 1 base at V and 0 bases at J, with 7 bases between the two ends. There are 14 residues in the CDR3.

The rearrangement joins TRBV5-1 to TRBJ2-1; D unresolved. CDR3 size: 15 residues. The V end lost 0 bases, the J end lost 7 bases, and 14 bases lay between the germline ends. From germline, CDR1 is SGHRS and CDR2 YFSETQ. The CDR3 loop is CASSLENPALNEQFF. CDR3 sequence (DNA): TGCGCCAGCAGCTTGGAAAATCCCGCACTAAATGAGCAGTTCTTC.

This clonotype showed up just once. This chain connects TRBV4-2 to TRBJ2-5; 11 bases are shared with TRBD1. V gave up 5 bases and J gave up 5 bases; unmatched junction bases: 13. The CDR3 runs 17 residues. Germline V gene lookup returns CDR1 LGHNA and CDR2 YNFKEQ. CDR3 amino acids: CASSAPDRGRRMETQYF. Written as DNA, the CDR3 is TGTGCCAGCAGCGCCCCGGACAGGGGGCGTCGCATGGAGACCCAGTACTTC.

This clonotype was counted many times. The rearrangement uses TRBV11-1 and TRBJ2-7, with D uncertain. Germline-derived CDR1 and CDR2 are SGHAT and FQDESV (reference sequence). The CDR3 spans 14 residues. Trimming removed 0 bases from V and 1 base from J, with 7 bases in between. CDR3 loop: CASSLALQSYEQYF. The CDR3 DNA reads as TGTGCCAGCAGCTTAGCTCTACAGTCCTACGAGCAGTACTTC.

The chain couples TRBV7-2 to TRBJ2-5; the match to TRBD2 covers 7 bases. V shed 0 bases and J 2 bases; nucleotides not matched to a gene: 6. Germline-derived CDR1 and CDR2 are SGHTA and FQGNSA. The CDR3 runs 16 residues. The CDR3 spells CASSLAVSSGQETQYF. CDR3 nucleotides: TGTGCCAGCAGCTTAGCGGTATCTAGCGGACAAGAGACCCAGTACTTC.

The rearrangement joins TRBV20-1 to TRBJ2-7; 10 bases fit TRBD1. Germline CDR1 DFQATT, CDR2 SNEGSKA (reference sequence). The CDR3 is made up of 14 amino acids. The ends lost 6 bases at V and 2 bases at J; junction bases unmatched: 7. DNA of the CDR3: TGCAGTGCCCTGGACAGGGGGTCGGCCTACGAGCAGTACTTC. It is translated as CSALDRGSAYEQYF.

Only one count was recorded for this clonotype. The chain joins TRBV20-1 to TRBJ2-1; the D gene is possibly TRBD2 (6 bases). This CDR3 is built from 14 residues. V was clipped by 5 bases and J by 0 bases, with 11 bases between them. Germline V CDR1 and CDR2: DFQATT, SNEGSKA (reference sequence). Here the CDR3 reads CSAPQAGSYNEQFF. CDR3 nucleotide sequence: TGCAGTGCTCCCCAAGCGGGCTCCTACAATGAGCAGTTCTTC.

This clonotype came up a few times. This chain uses TRBV20-1 with TRBJ2-5, with 10 bases fitting TRBD1. The J call is doubtful: the DNA matches TRBJ2-7 better. The CDR3 consists of 13 residues. Germline lookup yields CDR1 DFQATT and CDR2 SNEGSKA (reference sequence). The CDR3 here is CSASPGTGVEQYF. In nucleotides, the CDR3 is TGCAGTGCTAGCCCCGGGACAGGGGTCGAGCAGTACTTC.

In this sample, this clonotype turned up many times. The rearrangement uses TRBV27 and TRBJ2-3; 7 bases agree with TRBD1. Germline V gene lookup returns CDR1 MNHEY and CDR2 SMNVEV (reference sequence). The CDR3 runs 16 residues. With 5 bases clipped from V and 4 bases from J, the junction kept 12 bases outside the gene matches. The CDR3 bases are TGTGCCAGCAGTCTACCGACAGGGAAAGGGGCAGATACGCAGTATTTT. Its translation: CASSLPTGKGADTQYF.

The CDR3 reads CASSKSGYEQYF. The CDR3 DNA sequence: TGTGCCAGCAGTAAGTCCGGGTACGAGCAGTACTTC. The chain joins TRBV12-3 or TRBV12-4 to TRBJ2-7; D call uncertain. The length of the CDR3 is 12 residues. V was cut by 5 bases and J by 4 bases, with 9 bases left in between.

This clonotype was seen a handful of times. The J gene is TRBJ2-7, the V gene TRBV7-2; perhaps D is TRBD1 or TRBD2 (7 bases each). V was cut by 6 bases and J by 0 bases, with 15 bases left in between. The CDR3 has 15 amino acids. Germline V gives CDR1 SGHTA, CDR2 FQGNSA. CDR3 bases: TGTGCCAGCAGTTCGCAGGGGGGGAGCTCCTACGAGCAGTACTTC. It translates to CASSSQGGSSYEQYF.

The V and J genes are TRBV25-1 and TRBJ1-1; possible D gene TRBD1, 5 bases. The germline V gene encodes CDR1 MGHDK and CDR2 SYGVNS. The V end lost 7 bases, the J end lost 4 bases, and 10 bases lay between the germline ends. This CDR3 contains 12 residues. CDR3 residues: CASIGGGTEAFF. CDR3 nucleotides: TGTGCCAGCATCGGGGGAGGCACTGAAGCTTTCTTT.